The 24 T cell receptor beta chains in this list originate from one sample, sequenced in a study of vaccination and CD4 T cells after COVID-19. These TCRs' antigens remain unknown. Indicated treatment: approximately 10-day PBMC culture with coronavirus spike peptide pools or control peptides (ViraFEST assay). Once obtained from cultured CD4+ T cells, the DNA was sequenced using the Oncomine TCR Beta short-read assay. Each CDR3 protein is one row after TCRdb ran MiXCR on the PCR reads. The table has around 19,000 distinct CDR3 sequences, around 44% seen once. Here the sequenced sample was CD4+ T cells from blood, cultured in vitro, taken after SARS-CoV-2 vaccination. The receptors derive from a human donor who had recovered from COVID-19.

This chain joins TRBV4-2 and TRBJ1-5; 10 nucleotides agree with TRBD1. The germline V gene encodes CDR1 LGHNA and CDR2 YNFKEQ. This CDR3 comprises 16 residues. With 1 base clipped from V and 1 base from J, the junction kept 1 base outside the gene matches. CDR3: CASSQGGQGSNQPQHF. In DNA, the CDR3 is TGTGCCAGCAGCCAAGGGGGACAGGGGAGCAATCAGCCCCAGCATTTT.

This clonotype was found once. The chain employs TRBV30 and TRBJ1-6, with D perhaps matching TRBD1 (5 bases). Germline V gene data show CDR1 as GTSNPN and CDR2 as SVGIG (reference sequence). Trimming stripped 1 base from V and 10 bases from J, with 14 bases between. This CDR3 comprises 14 residues. CDR3 sequence reads: CAWSAGQTGSPLHF. Written as DNA, the CDR3 is TGTGCCTGGAGTGCAGGACAAACCGGGTCACCCCTCCACTTT.

This clonotype was detected a few times. V gene TRBV19 combines with J gene TRBJ1-2; TRBD1 agrees at 8 bases. CDR1 and CDR2 from the germline V gene are LNHDA and SQIVND (reference sequence). Trimming cost V 5 bases and J 8 bases; bases outside gene matches: 4. CDR3 length equals 12 residues. The CDR3 coding sequence is TGTGCCAGTAGTTTGGACAGGGTCGGCTACACCTTC. Amino acid sequence: CASSLDRVGYTF.

This clonotype has a handful of counts. The chain joins TRBV6-1 to TRBJ2-1; 7 bases agree with TRBD2. The CDR3 length is 11 residues. Germline CDR1 and CDR2: MNHNS and SASEGT. The trim removed 10 bases at V and 6 bases at J, leaving 3 bases unmatched. DNA of the CDR3: TGTGCCACCCGGGGGGTCAATGAGCAGTTCTTC. This sequence encodes CATRGVNEQFF.

This rearrangement joins TRBV2 to TRBJ2-7; D perhaps matches TRBD1 (6 bases). The CDR3 length is 16 residues. Trimming removed 3 bases from V and 5 bases from J, with 20 bases in between. From germline, CDR1 is SNHLY and CDR2 FYNNEI. CDR3 in amino acids: CASSDPTYSEGDEQYF. The CDR3 nucleotides are TGTGCCAGCAGTGACCCTACCTATAGCGAGGGGGACGAGCAGTACTTC.

In DNA, the CDR3 is TGTGCCAGCAGCTTAATTGGGGGCGCGTTAGGCGAGCAGTACTTC. It is translated as CASSLIGGALGEQYF. The chain has TRBV11-2 and TRBJ2-7; the D gene is possibly TRBD1 (6 bases). V was cut by 2 bases and J by 6 bases, with 17 bases left in between. This CDR3 spans 15 amino acids. CDR1 and CDR2 from the germline V gene are SGHAT and FQNNGV.

The rearrangement joins TRBV5-4 to TRBJ2-5, with 10 bases identical to TRBD2. There are 15 residues in the CDR3. Trimming cost V 3 bases and J 1 base; bases outside gene matches: 3. Per germline, CDR1 SGHNT and CDR2 YYREEE (reference sequence). The CDR3: CASSWKREGQETQYF. CDR3 DNA sequence: TGTGCCAGCAGCTGGAAGCGGGAGGGCCAAGAGACCCAGTACTTC.

This clonotype was counted a few times. The CDR3 loop is CASSPRQETQYF. The CDR3 nucleotides read TGTGCCAGCAGCCCGCGCCAAGAGACCCAGTACTTC. The chain combines TRBV7-2 with TRBJ2-5, with unresolved D. The CDR3 totals 12 residues. The germline gives CDR1 SGHTA, CDR2 FQGNSA. V was pared by 5 bases and J by 1 base, with 5 bases between.

This clonotype is medium-sized (0.01 to 0.1%) by share. V gene TRBV20-1 combines with J gene TRBJ2-7; the match to TRBD2 covers 7 bases. This CDR3 has 13 amino acids. With V trimmed by 2 bases and J by 5 bases, 6 bases remained unmatched. Germline values: CDR1 DFQATT, CDR2 SNEGSKA (reference sequence). CDR3 sequence reads: CSARRTSVDEQYF. In DNA, the CDR3 is TGCAGTGCTAGAAGAACTAGCGTGGACGAGCAGTACTTC.

This chain joins TRBV11-3 and TRBJ2-1; TRBD1 aligns across 11 bases. V trimming: 5 bases; J trimming: 5 bases; junction bases outside the gene matches: 5. The CDR3 has 15 residues. Looked up from germline, CDR1 is SGHNT and CDR2 is YENEEA. The chain's CDR3 is CASSPGTGGNNEQFF. The CDR3, as DNA: TGTGCCAGCAGCCCCGGGACAGGGGGAAACAATGAGCAGTTCTTC.

This chain uses TRBV20-1 with TRBJ2-3; 11 bases line up with TRBD1. This CDR3 is built from 16 residues. The junction had 4 bases not matched to a gene; V was cut back by 0 bases and J by 2 bases. Germline assignment: CDR1 DFQATT and CDR2 SNEGSKA (reference sequence). In nucleotides, the CDR3 is TGCAGTGCTAGAGATCCGGACAGGGGGCTCACAGATACGCAGTATTTT. Its translation is CSARDPDRGLTDTQYF.

CDR3 in amino acids: CASSPRSGISYNEQFF. The CDR3 DNA reads TGTGCCAGCAGCCCCAGGAGCGGGATCTCCTACAATGAGCAGTTCTTC. V is TRBV7-2 and J is TRBJ2-1, with TRBD2 matching over 7 bases. V dropped 5 bases and J dropped 0; count of bases not matched to a gene: 7. This CDR3 has 16 amino acids. The germline gives CDR1 SGHTA, CDR2 FQGNSA. The full variable domain, in which reference TRBV7-2 and TRBJ2-1 provide the parts outside the CDR3, is GAGVSQSPSNKVTEKGKDVELRCDPISGHTALYWYRQSLGQGLEFLIYFQGNSAPDKSGLPSDRFSAERTGGSVSTLTIQRTQQEDSAVYLCASSPRSGISYNEQFFGPGTRLTVL.

This clonotype has a handful of counts. The gene calls are TRBV7-2 and TRBJ1-6; 9 bases line up with TRBD1. CDR1 and CDR2 from the germline V gene are SGHTA and FQGNSA. J gave up 5 bases and V 3 bases, and 2 bases lay outside the gene matches. The CDR3 is made up of 15 amino acids. The CDR3 region has the DNA TGTGCCAGCAGCTTGCGGACAGGGGATAATTCACCCCTCCACTTT. It specifies CASSLRTGDNSPLHF.

This CDR3 is CASSQANTEAFF. The CDR3 coding sequence is TGTGCCAGCAGCCAAGCGAACACTGAAGCTTTCTTT. The chain has TRBV4-2 and TRBJ1-1, with D unclear. Trimming removed 1 base from V and 1 base from J, with 1 base in between. Germline lookup yields CDR1 LGHNA and CDR2 YNFKEQ. There are 12 residues in the CDR3.

This sequence joins TRBV6-5 and TRBJ2-7; D may match TRBD1 or TRBD2 (6 bases each). Germline loops: CDR1 MNHEY, CDR2 SVGAGI. There are 15 residues in the CDR3. V was shortened by 2 bases and J by 0 bases, with 11 bases between the two germline ends. The DNA for the CDR3 is TGTGCCAGCAGTTACCGGGGGCTTAGCTCCTACGAGCAGTACTTC. Translating it yields CASSYRGLSSYEQYF.

The rearrangement links TRBV5-4 to TRBJ1-1, with a weak D call TRBD1 (5 bases). The CDR3 is 15 residues long. Germline loops: CDR1 SGHNT, CDR2 YYREEE (reference sequence). V was cut by 2 bases and J by 0 bases, with 11 bases left in between. The CDR3 DNA sequence: TGTGCCAGCAGCTTTATGGGGGTCTTGAACACTGAAGCTTTCTTT. The encoded protein is CASSFMGVLNTEAFF. The whole variable domain, remainder taken from reference TRBV5-4 and TRBJ1-1, is ETGVTQSPTHLIKTRGQQVTLRCSSQSGHNTVSWYQQALGQGPQFIFQYYREEENGRGNFPPRFSGLQFPNYSSELNVNALELDDSALYLCASSFMGVLNTEAFFGQGTRLTVV.

Remarks on this clonotype: A read error may produce the germline difference seen at one junction end. The chain carries TRBV19 and TRBJ1-1; 8 nucleotides line up with TRBD1. From germline, CDR1 is LNHDA and CDR2 SQIVND (reference sequence). The CDR3 covers 14 residues. CDR3 residues: CVSSTQGGHTEAFF. CDR3 sequence (DNA): TGTGTCAGTAGTACACAGGGGGGCCACACTGAAGCTTTCTTT. The full variable domain, rest sourced from reference TRBV19 and TRBJ1-1, is DGGITQSPKYLFRKEGQNVTLSCEQNLNHDAMYWYRQDPGQGLRLIYYSQIVNDFQKGDIAEGYSVSREKKESFPLTVTSAQKNPTAFYLCVSSTQGGHTEAFFGQGTRLTVV.

This clonotype was counted between two and nine times. V usage is TRBV6-5 and J usage is TRBJ1-2, with unresolved D. Germline CDR1 and CDR2: MNHEY and SVGAGI. The CDR3 runs 14 residues. V was pared by 3 bases and J by 8 bases, with 16 bases between. In DNA form, the CDR3 reads TGTGCCAGCAGTTATTACAGCAAGGCGTCGGGCTACACCTTC. Its protein product is CASSYYSKASGYTF.

The V gene is TRBV7-9, the J gene TRBJ2-1; TRBD2 aligns across 7 bases. J lost 2 bases, V lost 2 bases, and 0 bases had no gene match. CDR1 and CDR2 (germline): SEHNR, FQNEAQ (reference sequence). There are 14 residues in the CDR3. CDR3 in DNA: TGTGCCAGCAGCTTACTAGCGGCCTACAATGAGCAGTTCTTC. Protein product: CASSLLAAYNEQFF.

The chain links TRBV7-2 to TRBJ2-1, with D possibly called TRBD1 or TRBD2 (6 bases each). Deletions cut 0 bases from V and 5 bases from J, with 14 bases between. The CDR3 is 16 amino acids. Germline V gene sequence: CDR1 SGHTA, CDR2 FQGNSA. The CDR3 region has the DNA TGTGCCAGCAGCTTAGCCGGGGGCGCACTGAACAATGAGCAGTTCTTC. This codes for CASSLAGGALNNEQFF.

J is TRBJ2-1 and V is TRBV19; 7 bases map to TRBD2. The trim removed 7 bases at V and 5 bases at J, leaving 8 bases unmatched. The CDR3 sequence is 14 residues long. The germline V gene encodes CDR1 LNHDA and CDR2 SQIVND (reference sequence). CDR3 residues: CASTRTSSHNEQFF. In DNA form, the CDR3 reads TGTGCCAGTACTAGGACTAGTTCCCACAATGAGCAGTTCTTC.

The chain joins TRBV20-1 to TRBJ2-5; D call uncertain. The CDR3 consists of 12 residues. Germline lookup yields CDR1 DFQATT and CDR2 SNEGSKA (reference sequence). Trimming cost V 6 bases and J 5 bases, with 13 bases left between them. This CDR3 is CSALLLGETQYF. As DNA, the CDR3 is TGCAGTGCCCTTCTTCTGGGGGAGACCCAGTACTTC.

This clonotype was counted only a few times. The chain employs TRBV6-2 or TRBV6-3 and TRBJ2-7, with a weak D call TRBD2 (6 bases). The CDR3 sequence is 13 residues long. Germline CDR1 is MNHEY and CDR2 is SVGEGT. V was shortened by 6 bases and J by 3 bases, with 12 bases between the two germline ends. As DNA, the CDR3 is TGTGCCAGCAGCAGGGACTCCAACTACGAGCAGTACTTC. This encodes CASSRDSNYEQYF.

The V and J genes are TRBV5-4 and TRBJ1-2, with a possible D match to TRBD1 (6 bases). Germline V gene sequence: CDR1 SGHNT, CDR2 YYREEE (reference sequence). This CDR3 region has 13 residues. V lost 4 bases, J lost 2 bases, and 9 bases lay in between. CDR3 DNA: TGTGCCAGCAGCCCACAGGGAAACTATGGCTACACCTTC. Its translation: CASSPQGNYGYTF.